The 25 T cell receptor beta chains given below trace back to one sample, sequenced in a study of CXCR3-negative and CXCR3-positive naive CD8 T cells. The study, taken as a whole, reports: The TRB CDR3s that CXCR3-positive naive cells carried were more hydrophobic than those of CXCR3-negative naive cells.

These receptors' targets are unknown. UMI-labeled 5' RACE TRB cDNA libraries were prepared from the cells. TCRdb processed the 5' RACE reads again and assigns one entry to each CDR3 protein, with no DNA. The sample table sets out some 140,000 distinct CDR3 sequences. Sequenced sample: naive CXCR3+ CD8+ T cells from blood. The subset: CD45RO-CCR7+CD27+CD95- naive CD8+ T cells expressing CXCR3 (TNR3+). Receptors originate from a human donor in good health. Some clones in this sample may be carry-over from other donors' samples.

The chain employs TRBV5-4 and TRBJ2-2; there is no DNA to check the TCRdb D call of TRBD2. CDR3 size: 14 residues. CDR1 is SGHNT, CDR2 YYREEE, per germline (reference sequence). This CDR3 is CASSSRQGPGELFF.

The chain is built from TRBV12-3 or TRBV12-4 and TRBJ2-1; TCRdb's D gene call, TRBD2, goes unchecked for lack of DNA. The CDR3 loop spans 13 amino acids. CDR3 sequence reads: CASSLAGSPEQFF.

The V call is TRBV20-1, the J call TRBJ2-7. Per germline, CDR1 DFQATT and CDR2 SNEGSKA (reference sequence). The length of the CDR3 is 14 residues. CDR3 amino acids: CSARLRRSSYEQYF.

This chain connects TRBV28 to TRBJ1-5; TCRdb returns TRBD1, unconfirmable since there is no DNA. This CDR3 is 19 amino acids long. From germline, CDR1 is MDHEN and CDR2 SYDVKM. The CDR3 is CASSFPRTGGVGSNQPQHF.

This chain uses TRBV2 with TRBJ2-1. This CDR3 spans 16 amino acids. In germline, CDR1 is SNHLY, CDR2 FYNNEI. The CDR3 reads CASSLTLRSSYNEQFF.

CDR3: CASGDRGNTEAFF. The V call is TRBV27, the J call TRBJ1-1; TCRdb picks TRBD1, but there is no DNA to check that call. This CDR3 has 13 residues. Looked up from germline, CDR1 is MNHEY and CDR2 is SMNVEV (reference sequence).

The J gene is TRBJ2-7, the V gene TRBV12-3 or TRBV12-4; TCRdb's D call of TRBD1 is untestable without DNA. The CDR3 totals 18 residues. The CDR3 here is CASSLFDRGPLTSYEQYF.

The CDR3 reads CASSSPYEQYF. The rearrangement joins TRBV7-8 to TRBJ2-7. The CDR3 is 11 amino acids. Germline V CDR1 and CDR2: SGHVS, FQNEAQ.

The chain couples TRBV21-1 to TRBJ2-7. TRBV21-1 constitutes a pseudogene. The CDR3 has 14 amino acids. CDR3 protein: CASSKVHSTYEQYF.

V is TRBV29-1 and J is TRBJ2-7; TCRdb picks TRBD1, but there is no DNA to check that call. The CDR3 extends over 14 amino acids. Germline V gives CDR1 SQVTM, CDR2 ANQGSEA. CDR3 region: CSVPIGTGGSEQYF.

The rearrangement links TRBV20-1 to TRBJ2-1; no DNA is available, so the TRBD2 call from TCRdb remains unchecked. The germline V gene encodes CDR1 DFQATT and CDR2 SNEGSKA (reference sequence). The CDR3 is 14 amino acids. The CDR3 here is CSARVGGTYNEQFF.

V and J are TRBV19 and TRBJ1-1. This CDR3 contains 12 residues. CDR1 and CDR2 from the germline V gene are LNHDA and SQIVND (reference sequence). CDR3 loop: CASSIATYEAFF.

The chain carries TRBV21-1 and TRBJ2-5; TCRdb's D gene call, TRBD1, goes unchecked for lack of DNA. TRBV21-1 is a pseudogene. The CDR3 runs to 14 residues. The CDR3 loop is CASSKPTGVETQYF.

The V gene is TRBV5-1, the J gene TRBJ2-4; TCRdb's assignment of TRBD1 cannot be checked, as there is no DNA. Germline V lookup: CDR1 SGHRS, CDR2 YFSETQ. The CDR3 has 18 residues. CDR3: CASSGATGDPLAKNIQYF. The full variable domain, with the rest looked up from reference TRBV5-1 and TRBJ2-4, is KAGVTQTPRYLIKTRGQQVTLSCSPISGHRSVSWYQQTPGQGLQFLFEYFSETQRNKGNFPGRFSGRQFSNSRSEMNVSTLELGDSALYLCASSGATGDPLAKNIQYFGAGTRLSVL.

This chain links TRBV29-1 with TRBJ2-1; TCRdb picks TRBD2, but there is no DNA to check that call. Germline CDR1 reads SQVTM; CDR2 reads ANQGSEA. This CDR3 contains 15 residues. The CDR3 loop is CSVAPGLVIFDEQFF.

The V and J genes are TRBV12-3 or TRBV12-4 and TRBJ1-4; TCRdb picks TRBD1, but there is no DNA to check that call. The CDR3 totals 16 residues. CDR3 residues: CASSLGDGATNEKLFF.

The J gene is TRBJ2-1, the V gene TRBV7-8. This CDR3 region has 14 residues. The germline V gene has CDR1 SGHVS and CDR2 FQNEAQ. The CDR3 sequence: CASSARPTQDEQFF.

The chain joins TRBV7-9 to TRBJ1-2; the D call of TRBD1 rests on TCRdb alone, since no DNA is present to check it. CDR1 and CDR2 from the germline V gene are SEHNR and FQNEAQ (reference sequence). There are 14 residues in the CDR3. The CDR3 reads CASSWPGRHYGYTF.

J is TRBJ1-1 and V is TRBV3-1. The CDR3 sequence is 14 residues long. The germline CDR1 and CDR2 sequences are LGHDT and YNNKEL (reference sequence). CDR3 protein: CASSLSYGDTEAFF.

This chain connects TRBV10-3 to TRBJ2-7; TCRdb selects TRBD1, and the lack of DNA leaves this call unchecked. This CDR3 has 13 residues. Germline CDR1 is ENHRY and CDR2 is SYGVKD. The CDR3 loop is CAISEGGGNEQYF.

The chain carries TRBV29-1 and TRBJ2-1. This CDR3 contains 14 residues. Germline CDR1 and CDR2: SQVTM and ANQGSEA. The chain's CDR3 is CSVPNDPSYNEQFF.

This chain links TRBV5-5 with TRBJ1-1; TCRdb gives TRBD1 as the D gene, but with no DNA this cannot be confirmed. Germline CDR1 SGHKS, CDR2 YYEKEE (reference sequence). The length of the CDR3 is 14 residues. CDR3 loop: CASSGGTGGTEAFF.

This chain uses TRBV12-5 with TRBJ2-3. CDR1 is LGHNT, CDR2 FRNRAP, per germline. This CDR3 has 15 residues. CDR3 region: CASGFAASSTDTQYF.

This chain links TRBV29-1 with TRBJ2-4; TCRdb reports TRBD1, a call that lacks DNA to check it against. Per germline, CDR1 SQVTM and CDR2 ANQGSEA. The CDR3 loop spans 13 amino acids. The CDR3 protein is CSVEAGDKNIQYF.

This chain uses TRBV4-2 with TRBJ2-3. The germline CDR1 and CDR2 sequences are LGHNA and YNFKEQ. The CDR3 totals 16 residues. The CDR3 protein is CASSQDDSFNSDTQYF.